A selection of T cell receptor beta chains follows, all from one sample in a study of blood T cells in healthy people across ages. MiXCR was run by TCRdb on the 5' RACE reads, yielding one entry per CDR3 protein. Of around 900,000 distinct CDR3 sequences listed, more than 25% are singletons. The sequenced sample consisted of blood. The receptors shown here come from a woman older than 75 in good health. The CDR3 runs from the conserved cysteine through the conserved F or W. D genes are given only for firm matches. Where a row states a size, it is once, few, many or the class of an expanded clone; other rows omit it.

TRBV9	TRBD1	TRBJ1-5	few	CASSGEGQNNQPQHF	TGTGCCAGCAGCGGAGAGGGACAGAACAATCAGCCCCAGCATTTT
TRBV25-1	.	TRBJ2-3	many	CASTNGDTQYF	TGTGCCAGCACGAACGGGGATACGCAGTATTTT
TRBV20-1	TRBD1	TRBJ2-7	many	CSAIPGQVSYEQYF	TGCAGTGCAATTCCGGGACAGGTCTCCTACGAGCAGTACTTC
TRBV28	.	TRBJ2-7	once	CTSSPAGTFFEQYF	TGTACCAGCAGCCCGGCCGGGACATTCTTCGAGCAGTACTTC
TRBV5-6	.	TRBJ2-3	many	CASSRTSYTDTQYF	TGTGCCAGCAGCCGAACTTCATACACAGATACGCAGTATTTT
TRBV15	TRBD2	TRBJ2-5	.	CVTSLAGAYYNEQYF	TGTGTCACCAGCCTAGCGGGGGCATACTACAATGAGCAGTACTTC
TRBV6-8	.	TRBJ2-5	once	CASGGTAGGQYF	TGTGCCAGCGGAGGGACCGCCGGCGGGCAGTACTTC
TRBV20-1	.	TRBJ2-2	.	CSARSGAATGELFF	TGCAGTGCTAGATCAGGGGCCGCCACCGGGGAGCTGTTTTTT
TRBV4-2	.	TRBJ2-3	few	CASSQERLGNTDTQYF	TGTGCCAGCAGCCAAGAACGGCTGGGAAACACAGATACGCAGTATTTT
TRBV11-2	.	TRBJ2-7	.	CASSLVPVLPQYF	TGTGCCAGCAGCTTAGTTCCCGTTTTGCCCCAGTACTTC
TRBV6-2/TRBV6-3	.	TRBJ2-1	many	CASTLGTPPNNEQFF	TGTGCCAGCACGTTGGGGACTCCCCCCAACAATGAGCAGTTCTTC
TRBV7-2	TRBD2	TRBJ2-1	many	CASSLVASGEQFF	TGTGCCAGCAGCTTAGTTGCTAGCGGTGAGCAGTTCTTC
TRBV19	TRBD1	TRBJ1-1	.	CASSIWGQTEAFF	TGTGCCAGTAGCATTTGGGGACAGACTGAAGCTTTCTTT
TRBV7-9	.	TRBJ1-1	.	CASSLRSGTEAFF	TGTGCCAGCAGCTTACGTTCGGGGACTGAAGCTTTCTTT
TRBV5-6	.	TRBJ2-7	.	CASSLGLLRTFRYEQYF	TGTGCCAGCAGCTTGGGGCTCTTACGGACCTTTCGCTACGAGCAGTACTTC
TRBV7-2	.	TRBJ1-2	many	CASSRERRGYTF	TGTGCCAGCAGCCGCGAACGGAGGGGCTACACCTTC
TRBV6-1	.	TRBJ1-2	.	CASSDTANYGYTF	TGTGCCAGCAGTGATACGGCTAACTATGGCTACACCTTC
TRBV7-2	TRBD2	TRBJ2-1	.	CASSPQAGGYNEQFF	TGTGCCAGCAGCCCCCAAGCGGGAGGTTACAATGAGCAGTTCTTC
TRBV25-1	TRBD1	TRBJ2-7	many	CASSEAQRGRNEQYF	TGTGCCAGCAGTGAAGCCCAGAGGGGGCGGAACGAGCAGTACTTC
TRBV7-2	TRBD2	TRBJ2-7	.	CASSFTSGSSNEQYF	TGTGCCAGCAGCTTCACTAGCGGGAGTAGCAACGAGCAGTACTTC
TRBV25-1	TRBD1	TRBJ2-5	many	CASRAGTGLSETQYF	TGTGCCAGCAGGGCCGGGACAGGGTTGTCTGAGACCCAGTACTTC
TRBV12-3/TRBV12-4	.	TRBJ2-3	.	CASSFRRSRRDMQYF	TGTGCCAGCAGTTTCCGTAGGAGTAGAAGAGATATGCAGTATTTT
TRBV12-3/TRBV12-4	.	TRBJ2-5	few	CASRISPEPQYF	TGTGCCAGCAGGATCTCACCGGAACCCCAGTACTTC
TRBV20-1	TRBD2	TRBJ2-1	few	CSALLAGYNEQFF	TGCAGTGCTTTACTAGCGGGGTACAATGAGCAGTTCTTC
TRBV12-3/TRBV12-4	.	TRBJ2-6	many	CASSDTGGSGANVLTF	TGTGCCAGCAGTGACACAGGTGGCTCTGGGGCCAACGTCCTGACTTTC
TRBV7-2	TRBD1	TRBJ1-1	.	CASSLGQVVNTEAFF	TGTGCCAGCAGCTTGGGACAGGTAGTGAACACTGAAGCTTTCTTT
TRBV6-2/TRBV6-3	TRBD1	TRBJ1-3	.	CASSRTDRIGNTIYF	TGTGCCAGCAGCCGTACGGACAGGATCGGAAACACCATATATTTT
TRBV7-8	TRBD2	TRBJ2-3	.	CASSLELAGGRAQYF	TGTGCCAGCAGCTTAGAACTAGCGGGGGGGCGGGCGCAGTATTTT
TRBV18	.	TRBJ2-7	many	CASSLNRDSNEQYF	TGTGCCAGCTCACTAAACAGGGACTCGAACGAGCAGTACTTC
TRBV5-6	.	TRBJ2-2	.	CASSLSSGELFF	TGTGCCAGCAGCTTGAGTTCCGGGGAGCTGTTTTTT
TRBV6-1	.	TRBJ2-3	many	CASQGQLFTDTQYF	TGTGCCAGCCAAGGACAGCTTTTCACAGATACGCAGTATTTT
TRBV6-1	.	TRBJ2-1	few	CASSRDHLYNEQFF	TGTGCCAGCAGTCGGGACCATCTATACAATGAGCAGTTCTTC
TRBV7-2	TRBD1	TRBJ2-7	many	CASTQGGRGYEQYF	TGTGCCAGCACACAGGGGGGCAGGGGATACGAGCAGTACTTC
TRBV24-1	TRBD1	TRBJ2-3	many	CAVRTGPTDTQYF	TGTGCCGTGCGGACAGGGCCCACAGATACGCAGTATTTT
TRBV7-2	TRBD2	TRBJ2-5	many	CASSLERGTKETQYF	TGTGCCAGCAGCTTAGAACGAGGGACTAAAGAGACCCAGTACTTC
TRBV12-3/TRBV12-4	.	TRBJ1-3	.	CASSRRGFSGNTIYF	TGTGCCAGCAGCAGGAGAGGGTTTTCTGGAAACACCATATATTTT
TRBV20-1	.	TRBJ2-5	many	CSAIELASETQYF	TGCAGTGCTATCGAACTAGCATCAGAGACCCAGTACTTC
TRBV28	.	TRBJ1-2	few	CASSVAPNYGYTF	TGTGCCAGCAGCGTAGCACCTAACTATGGCTACACCTTC
TRBV12-3/TRBV12-4	.	TRBJ2-7	many	CASSLLTSNEQYF	TGTGCCAGCAGTTTGCTCACTTCAAACGAGCAGTACTTC
TRBV20-1	TRBD1	TRBJ2-7	few	CSASPGQGAYYEQYF	TGCAGTGCTAGCCCGGGACAGGGGGCCTACTACGAGCAGTACTTC
TRBV28	TRBD1	TRBJ2-2	.	CASSSGQGKSGERFF	TGTGCCAGCAGTTCGGGACAGGGGAAAAGCGGGGAGCGGTTTTTT
TRBV2	TRBD1	TRBJ2-3	many	CASKTRDRVKDTQYF	TGTGCCAGCAAGACCCGGGACAGGGTGAAAGATACGCAGTATTTT
TRBV6-5	.	TRBJ2-6	many	CASSYSPSLGRGANVLTF	TGTGCCAGCAGTTACTCACCCTCCCTAGGGAGAGGGGCCAACGTCCTGACTTTC
TRBV7-9	.	TRBJ2-3	many	CASLNDFTDTQYF	TGTGCCAGCCTAAATGACTTCACAGATACGCAGTATTTT
TRBV18	.	TRBJ2-3	.	CASSPQGSAAPSTDTQYF	TGTGCCAGCTCACCACAGGGATCCGCGGCCCCTAGCACAGATACGCAGTATTTT
TRBV5-5	TRBD2	TRBJ2-5	few	CASSSLLSGGAGETQYF	TGTGCCAGCAGCTCCCTCCTAAGCGGGGGGGCCGGGGAGACCCAGTACTTC
TRBV5-5	.	TRBJ2-1	once	CASSLIVGNEQFF	TGTGCCAGCAGCTTGATAGTGGGGAATGAGCAGTTCTTC
TRBV24-1	TRBD2	TRBJ2-5	many	CATSGASGLNWETQYF	TGTGCCACCAGTGGAGCTAGCGGGCTTAACTGGGAGACCCAGTACTTC
TRBV12-3/TRBV12-4	.	TRBJ1-2	.	CASSLSGHTGYTF	TGTGCCAGCAGTTTGTCAGGCCACACGGGCTACACCTTC
TRBV12-3/TRBV12-4	.	TRBJ2-6	many	CASSFSSSGANVLTF	TGTGCCAGCAGCTTTTCAAGCTCTGGGGCCAACGTCCTGACTTTC
TRBV5-1	TRBD2	TRBJ2-5	.	CASSSGTSGQGTQYF	TGCGCCAGCAGCTCCGGGACTAGCGGCCAAGGGACCCAGTACTTC
TRBV25-1	.	TRBJ2-5	many	CASSESGWRGETQYF	TGTGCCAGCAGTGAATCGGGCTGGAGAGGAGAGACCCAGTACTTC
TRBV5-1	.	TRBJ2-3	.	CASSFSLSQDTQYF	TGCGCCAGCAGCTTCTCCCTCAGCCAAGATACGCAGTATTTT
TRBV20-1	TRBD2	TRBJ2-3	once	CSAPGTSGSMDTQYF	TGCAGTGCTCCGGGGACTAGCGGGAGTATGGATACGCAGTATTTT
TRBV28	TRBD2	TRBJ2-1	.	CASRASGTSGGFNEQFF	TGTGCCAGCAGGGCCTCCGGGACTAGCGGGGGGTTCAATGAGCAGTTCTTC
TRBV20-1	.	TRBJ1-2	.	CSASGKNYGYTF	TGCAGTGCTAGTGGGAAGAACTATGGCTACACCTTC
TRBV7-2	TRBD1	TRBJ1-5	many	CASSSQGGDGQPQHF	TGTGCCAGCAGCTCCCAGGGGGGGGATGGGCAGCCCCAGCATTTT
TRBV12-3/TRBV12-4	.	TRBJ1-2	.	CASSFGRANGYTF	TGTGCCAGCAGTTTCGGGAGAGCAAATGGCTACACCTTC
TRBV5-1	.	TRBJ2-5	many	CASSPRTNQETQYF	TGCGCCAGCAGCCCGAGGACTAACCAAGAGACCCAGTACTTC
TRBV12-3/TRBV12-4	.	TRBJ2-3	few	CAGSPSADTQYF	TGTGCCGGCAGCCCGTCAGCAGATACGCAGTATTTT